The 31 T cell receptor beta chains listed next were all sequenced from one sample in a study of identifying expanded T cells in peripheral blood. Measured with immunoSEQ multiplex PCR; TCRdb has only the in-frame clones, and not every one. The repertoire holds 95,000 to 150,000 clones, with approximately 88% as singletons. Sequencing input: blood. The receptors derive from a person aged 18 to 75 in good health.

This clone was recorded a few times. The chain has TRBV6-5 and TRBJ2-7; D may be TRBD1 (6 bases). The germline CDR1 and CDR2 sequences are MNHEY and SVGAGI. The CDR3 contains 16 residues. V was cut by 2 bases and J by 0 bases, with 14 bases left in between. CDR3: CASSYRGQGHSYEQYF. As DNA, the CDR3 is TGTGCCAGCAGTTACCGTGGGCAGGGACACTCCTACGAGCAGTACTTC.

The chain links TRBV10-3 to TRBJ1-2; D not certain. Germline values: CDR1 ENHRY, CDR2 SYGVKD. Trimming left V 6 bases short and J 1 base short, with 15 bases between. The CDR3 is 15 amino acids. CDR3 sequence (DNA): TGTGCCATCAGCCAGTTTGCGGGGAGTAACTATGGCTACACCTTC. Translating it yields CAISQFAGSNYGYTF.

The chain has TRBV9 and TRBJ2-2; perhaps D is TRBD1 or TRBD2 (5 bases each). Trimming pared 4 bases from V and 8 bases from J, leaving 15 bases between. The CDR3 extends over 14 amino acids. The germline V gene has CDR1 SGDLS and CDR2 YYNGEE. CDR3 DNA: TGTGCCAGCAGCATCGGGACCTCCGAGGGGGAGCTGTTTTTT. As protein: CASSIGTSEGELFF. Supplemented by reference TRBV9 and TRBJ2-2, the full variable domain reads DSGVTQTPKHLITATGQRVTLRCSPRSGDLSVYWYQQSLDQGLQFLIQYYNGEERAKGNILERFSAQQFPDLHSELNLSSLELGDSALYFCASSIGTSEGELFFGEGSRLTVL.

This chain links TRBV5-6 with TRBJ1-5; D gene unclear. The length of the CDR3 is 14 residues. The germline V and J ends were trimmed by 2 bases and 9 bases, with 15 bases remaining between them. The germline V gene encodes CDR1 SGHDT and CDR2 YYEEEE. The CDR3: CASSFGRVIGPQHF. In DNA, the CDR3 is TGTGCCAGCAGCTTCGGAAGGGTGATCGGGCCCCAGCATTTT.

The chain employs TRBV7-8 and TRBJ2-2, with D possibly matching TRBD2 (5 bases). The CDR3 spans 15 residues. The germline V and J ends were trimmed by 2 bases and 6 bases, with 13 bases remaining between them. The germline V gene encodes CDR1 SGHVS and CDR2 FQNEAQ. The CDR3 coding sequence is TGTGCCAGCAGCTTAATTAGGGAGTTGGCCGGGGAGCTGTTTTTT. Amino acid sequence: CASSLIRELAGELFF.

The genes are TRBV11-3 and TRBJ1-2, with 7 bases fitting TRBD1. The CDR3 sequence is 16 residues long. V lost 3 bases, J lost 4 bases, and 11 bases stayed unmatched. The germline gives CDR1 SGHNT, CDR2 YENEEA. CDR3: CASSFAGTAQSYGYTF. The CDR3 region has the DNA TGTGCCAGCAGCTTCGCAGGGACAGCCCAGAGCTATGGCTACACCTTC.

The V gene is TRBV27, the J gene TRBJ1-6; D not certain. Germline V gene sequence: CDR1 MNHEY, CDR2 SMNVEV (reference sequence). V shed 5 bases and J shed 10 bases, with 24 bases lying between them. The CDR3 consists of 17 residues. The CDR3 bases are TGTGCCAGCAGTCTCCAGTACCGACGGGTTTCGGGGTCACCCCTCCACTTT. Residues: CASSLQYRRVSGSPLHF.

This sequence joins TRBV5-6 and TRBJ1-6; TRBD1 might be the D (5 bases). Germline V gene sequence: CDR1 SGHDT, CDR2 YYEEEE. The CDR3 runs to 17 residues. Trimming removed 4 bases from V and 8 bases from J, with 22 bases in between. The CDR3 coding sequence is TGTGCCAGCAGCCTGACTCCGGGGGGGGTGGTCCATTCACCCCTCCACTTT. This encodes CASSLTPGGVVHSPLHF.

The V gene is TRBV6-4, the J gene TRBJ2-2; 8 nucleotides align to TRBD2. This CDR3 comprises 16 residues. Losses at the gene ends were 6 bases for V and 5 bases for J; bases not matched to a gene: 11. Germline V gene lookup returns CDR1 MRHNA and CDR2 SNTAGT. CDR3 sequence (DNA): TGTGCCAGCAGCCTTGGAAGCGGGGGATCAACCGGGGAGCTGTTTTTT. Its translation: CASSLGSGGSTGELFF.

The chain joins TRBV5-4 to TRBJ2-3; D gene uncertain. Trimming removed 2 bases at V and 2 bases at J, with 9 bases between. The V gene's germline CDR1 is SGHNT and CDR2 YYREEE (reference sequence). There are 14 residues in the CDR3. The CDR3 spells CASSLRAHTDTQYF. CDR3 sequence (DNA): TGTGCCAGCAGCTTACGGGCCCACACAGATACGCAGTATTTT. The variable domain in full, completed from reference TRBV5-4 and TRBJ2-3, reads ETGVTQSPTHLIKTRGQQVTLRCSSQSGHNTVSWYQQALGQGPQFIFQYYREEENGRGNFPPRFSGLQFPNYSSELNVNALELDDSALYLCASSLRAHTDTQYFGPGTRLTVL.

This chain links TRBV7-6 with TRBJ2-3; TRBD1 matches 11 bases. CDR3 length: 18 amino acids. V trimming: 1 base; J trimming: 4 bases; junction bases outside the gene matches: 10. Looked up from germline, CDR1 is SGHVS and CDR2 is FNYEAQ. CDR3 DNA sequence: TGTGCCAGCAGCTTAGGAGGATGGGGGACAGGGGGGGCAGATACGCAGTATTTT. Its translation is CASSLGGWGTGGADTQYF.

This rearrangement joins TRBV27 to TRBJ2-6; possibly TRBD2 for D (5 bases). Trimming took off 5 bases at V and 0 bases at J, with 11 bases between the two ends. The CDR3 covers 16 residues. CDR1 MNHEY and CDR2 SMNVEV come from the germline V gene (reference sequence). CDR3 nucleotide sequence: TGTGCCAGCAGTCCAGGACTGTTCTCTGGGGCCAACGTCCTGACTTTC. This codes for CASSPGLFSGANVLTF.

As for this clone: A much bigger clone sits one base away, suggesting this may be a read error. The chain recombines TRBV30 with TRBJ2-3; D not certain. The CDR3 length is 13 residues. Germline assignment: CDR1 GTSNPN and CDR2 SVGIG (reference sequence). Written as DNA, the CDR3 is TGTGTCTGGAGTACGACCATCACAGATACGCAGTATTTT. Translating gives CVWSTTITDTQYF.

In its sample, this clone was seen once. The chain joins TRBV10-3 to TRBJ2-4; 9 nucleotides align to TRBD2. V shed 2 bases, J shed 2 bases, and the junction held 7 bases outside the gene matches. Per germline, CDR1 ENHRY and CDR2 SYGVKD. The CDR3 loop spans 17 amino acids. CDR3 region: CAISEGFSGGPKNIQYF. The DNA for the CDR3 is TGTGCCATCAGTGAGGGATTTAGCGGGGGACCCAAAAACATTCAGTACTTC.

The rearrangement joins TRBV19 to TRBJ2-7; D is perhaps TRBD1 (5 bases). The CDR3 sequence is 15 residues long. CDR1 and CDR2 (germline): LNHDA, SQIVND (reference sequence). Trimming left V 2 bases short and J 0 bases short, with 11 bases between. CDR3 DNA sequence: TGTGCCAGTAGTATAAGCTCAGGGATCTCCTACGAGCAGTACTTC. This encodes CASSISSGISYEQYF.

This chain uses TRBV11-2 with TRBJ1-1, with a possible D match to TRBD1 (6 bases). The CDR3 length is 17 residues. Deletions cut 6 bases from V and 0 bases from J, with 20 bases between. CDR1 is SGHAT and CDR2 is FQNNGV in the germline V gene. CDR3 region: CASRVPGQKLMNTEAFF. For the CDR3, the DNA is TGTGCCAGCAGGGTCCCCGGACAGAAACTAATGAACACTGAAGCTTTCTTT. Together with reference TRBV11-2 and TRBJ1-1, the CDR3 gives the full variable domain: EAGVAQSPRYKIIEKRQSVAFWCNPISGHATLYWYQQILGQGPKLLIQFQNNGVVDDSQLPKDRFSAERLKGVDSTLKIQPAKLEDSAVYLCASRVPGQKLMNTEAFFGQGTRLTVV.

The chain links TRBV2 to TRBJ2-7; tentatively, D is TRBD1 or TRBD2 (6 bases each). The germline gives CDR1 SNHLY, CDR2 FYNNEI. The CDR3 runs to 14 residues. Trimming stripped 7 bases from V and 0 bases from J, with 13 bases between. CDR3 residues: CASKWRDNSYEQYF. CDR3 DNA: TGTGCCAGCAAGTGGCGGGACAACTCCTACGAGCAGTACTTC.

This chain connects TRBV18 to TRBJ2-2; 10 bases map to TRBD2. Germline lookup yields CDR1 KGHSH and CDR2 LQKENI. The CDR3 totals 15 residues. Trimming at V came to 4 bases and at J to 3 bases, leaving 2 bases not matched to a gene. The CDR3 reads CASSRGTSDTGELFF. The CDR3 nucleotides read TGTGCCAGCTCACGCGGGACTAGCGACACCGGGGAGCTGTTTTTT.

This chain connects TRBV6-5 to TRBJ1-2; a possible D gene is TRBD1 (6 bases). Trimming took 5 bases from V and 7 from J, leaving 11 bases between them. The germline V gene has CDR1 MNHEY and CDR2 SVGAGI. The CDR3 is 12 residues long. CDR3 region: CASSEQGSGYTF. The CDR3 DNA reads TGTGCCAGCAGTGAACAGGGCAGTGGCTACACCTTC.

The chain joins TRBV9 to TRBJ1-1; no clear D gene. The CDR3 consists of 16 residues. CDR1 and CDR2 (germline): SGDLS, YYNGEE. With 0 bases removed from V and 0 bases from J, the gap between germline ends came to 12 bases. The CDR3 region is CASSVGVSTVNTEAFF. The CDR3 DNA reads as TGTGCCAGCAGCGTAGGGGTGAGTACCGTGAACACTGAAGCTTTCTTT.

This chain links TRBV6-5 with TRBJ2-5, with 8 bases matching TRBD2. CDR1 is MNHEY, CDR2 SVGAGI, per germline. J gave up 3 bases and V 6 bases, and 3 bases lay outside the gene matches. The CDR3 is 13 residues long. The CDR3 nucleotides are TGTGCCAGCAGACGAGCGGGGGAAGAGACCCAGTACTTC. This gives the protein CASRRAGEETQYF.

The rearrangement uses TRBV6-6 and TRBJ1-2; 7 bases are a match to TRBD1. J was trimmed by 3 bases and V by 2 bases; bases with no gene match: 3. The germline V gene has CDR1 MNHNY and CDR2 SVGAGI (reference sequence). The CDR3 length is 14 residues. The CDR3 loop reads CASSYAGTDYGYTF. In DNA form, the CDR3 reads TGTGCCAGCAGTTACGCCGGGACAGACTATGGCTACACCTTC.

V and J are TRBV7-8 and TRBJ2-1; 9 nucleotides align to TRBD2. The V gene's germline CDR1 is SGHVS and CDR2 FQNEAQ. The V gene end was trimmed by 6 bases and the J gene end by 2 bases; junction bases not matched to a gene: 14. The CDR3 sequence is 18 residues long. CDR3 amino acids: CASSRRGGALGPYNEQFF. CDR3 DNA: TGTGCCAGCAGTCGCCGCGGGGGGGCGCTCGGGCCCTACAATGAGCAGTTCTTC.

The chain has TRBV5-6 and TRBJ1-1; possible D gene TRBD1, 5 bases. Germline CDR1 and CDR2: SGHDT and YYEEEE. Trimming took 3 bases from V and 8 from J, leaving 11 bases between them. CDR3 size: 12 residues. In DNA, the CDR3 is TGTGCCAGCAGCTACCTGACAGTCGAAGCTTTCTTT. Translating it yields CASSYLTVEAFF. The complete variable domain, with remaining parts taken from reference TRBV5-6 and TRBJ1-1, reads DAGVTQSPTHLIKTRGQQVTLRCSPKSGHDTVSWYQQALGQGPQFIFQYYEEEERQRGNFPDRFSGHQFPNYSSELNVNALLLGDSALYLCASSYLTVEAFFGQGTRLTVV.

V and J are TRBV5-1 and TRBJ2-7, with a weak D call TRBD1 (6 bases). The germline gives CDR1 SGHRS, CDR2 YFSETQ. This CDR3 contains 13 residues. The V end was cut by 4 bases, the J end by 3 bases, with 11 bases between. This chain's CDR3 is CASSLRDNYEQYF. The CDR3, as DNA: TGCGCCAGCAGCCTACGGGACAACTACGAGCAGTACTTC.

The CDR3 region is CASSERSGGHNEQFF. CDR3 nucleotide sequence: TGTGCCAGCAGTGAACGGAGCGGGGGGCACAATGAGCAGTTCTTC. The chain couples TRBV6-1 to TRBJ2-1; 9 bases are shared with TRBD2. The CDR3 consists of 15 residues. The germline gives CDR1 MNHNS, CDR2 SASEGT. After removal of 2 bases from V and 5 bases from J, the junction contained 4 bases not matched to a gene.

The CDR3 bases are TGTGCCAGTAGTGGTGGAGCATACTACGAGCAGTACTTC. Amino acid sequence: CASSGGAYYEQYF. V usage is TRBV19 and J usage is TRBJ2-7; D unclear. Deletions cut 5 bases from V and 3 bases from J, with 11 bases between. This CDR3 is 13 amino acids long. Germline CDR1 is LNHDA and CDR2 is SQIVND (reference sequence).

This chain uses TRBV29-1 with TRBJ1-4; D gene unclear. In germline, CDR1 is SQVTM, CDR2 ANQGSEA. The germline V and J ends were trimmed by 6 bases and 7 bases, with 15 bases remaining between them. This CDR3 is 13 amino acids long. The CDR3 spells CSVLTLVGEKLFF. For the CDR3, the DNA is TGCAGCGTACTGACACTCGTGGGTGAAAAACTGTTTTTT.

This chain connects TRBV7-2 to TRBJ1-1; 7 bases agree with TRBD1. V was pared by 3 bases and J by 3 bases, with 7 bases of the junction left unmatched. Germline CDR1 SGHTA, CDR2 FQGNSA. CDR3 length: 15 residues. The CDR3 is CASSLGTDRDTEAFF. CDR3 sequence (DNA): TGTGCCAGCAGCTTGGGGACAGATAGGGACACTGAAGCTTTCTTT.

This clone was detected only a few times. The V gene is TRBV5-1, the J gene TRBJ1-2; possible D gene TRBD1, 6 bases. V gave up 0 bases and J gave up 4 bases, with 7 bases separating them. The CDR3 length is 13 residues. Germline V CDR1 and CDR2: SGHRS, YFSETQ. CDR3 nucleotides: TGCGCCAGCAGCTTGGGACAGGTCTATGGCTACACCTTC. This codes for CASSLGQVYGYTF.

The gene calls are TRBV7-2 and TRBJ2-1; D call uncertain. V lost 8 bases, J lost 0 bases, and 5 bases lay in between. The CDR3 length is 12 residues. CDR1 and CDR2 from the germline V gene are SGHTA and FQGNSA. DNA for the CDR3: TGTGCCAGCGGCCGCTCCTACAATGAGCAGTTCTTC. This codes for CASGRSYNEQFF.